Listed below are T cell receptor beta chains from one sample, sequenced in a study of blood T cell repertoires in COVID-19. This table comes from immunoSEQ multiplex PCR, and its TCRdb copy is limited to in-frame clones, with some not included. The repertoire has roughly 150,000 clones, about 88% of them found once; the top ten carry 2% to 3%. Sequenced: peripheral blood. The receptor set was obtained from a woman in her sixties or seventies with acute or convalescent COVID-19. Each CDR3 is given with its conserved first and last residue. A D gene is named only where the DNA matches it firmly. Clone size is not always given. Where it is, it says once, few, many or a class for expanded clones.

d_gene | len | j_gene | abundance | v_gene | CDR3nt | CDR3aa
NA | 15 | TRBJ1-1 | NA | TRBV18 | TGTGCCAGCTCACCACCGGTCCCCCGGGGCACTGAAGCTTTCTTT | CASSPPVPRGTEAFF
NA | 14 | TRBJ1-4 | NA | TRBV5-1 | TGCGCCAGCAGCTTGGTTGGGGGCTGGGAAAAACTGTTTTTT | CASSLVGGWEKLFF
NA | 14 | TRBJ1-1 | NA | TRBV18 | TGTGCCAGCTCACCAAGTCCGGGTTACACTGAAGCTTTCTTT | CASSPSPGYTEAFF
TRBD1 | 16 | TRBJ1-3 | NA | TRBV3-1/TRBV3-2 | TGTGCCAGCAGCCAAGGACAGGGGGGGCGAGGAAACACCATATATTTT | CASSQGQGGRGNTIYF
TRBD1 | 15 | TRBJ2-7 | NA | TRBV4-1 | TGCGCCAGCAGCCACCCCGGGACAGGGGACTACGAGCAGTACTTC | CASSHPGTGDYEQYF
NA | 16 | TRBJ2-2 | NA | TRBV21-1 | TGTGCCAGCAGTGAAGGAGGGACAGGGGGGACCGGGGAGCTGTTTTTT | CASSEGGTGGTGELFF
TRBD2 | 16 | TRBJ2-7 | NA | TRBV5-5 | TGTGCCAGCAGCCAACTTGAGGTAGCGGGTTACTACGAGCAGTACTTC | CASSQLEVAGYYEQYF
NA | 18 | TRBJ1-2 | medium-sized | TRBV4-2 | TGTGCCAGCAGCCAAGATCGTGTATTAACAGGAGGGAACTATGGCTACACCTTC | CASSQDRVLTGGNYGYTF
TRBD1 | 16 | TRBJ1-5 | NA | TRBV6-1 | TGTGCCAGCAGTGAAACAGGGGGCAGGGGCAATCAGCCCCAGCATTTT | CASSETGGRGNQPQHF
NA | 16 | TRBJ1-3 | NA | TRBV3-1/TRBV3-2 | TGTGCCAGCAGCCAAGAGGGGGGGTTTACTGGAAACACCATATATTTT | CASSQEGGFTGNTIYF
TRBD1 | 16 | TRBJ2-7 | NA | TRBV4-3 | TGCGCCAGCAGCCAAGCCCACAGGGGGCAATCCTACGAGCAGTACTTC | CASSQAHRGQSYEQYF
NA | 13 | TRBJ1-2 | NA | TRBV11-2 | TGTGCCAGCAGCCGCTCGACAGTCTATGGCTACACCTTC | CASSRSTVYGYTF
TRBD1 | 15 | TRBJ1-4 | once | TRBV19 | TGTGCCAGTAGATCGCCGGGACAGGGGAGTGAAAAACTGTTTTTT | CASRSPGQGSEKLFF
NA | 15 | TRBJ1-5 | NA | TRBV10-2 | TGCGCCAGCAGTGAACAGGGAGGGAGCAATCAGCCCCAGCATTTT | CASSEQGGSNQPQHF
TRBD1 | 16 | TRBJ1-1 | NA | TRBV11-1 | TGTGCCAGCAGCTCGTTCCGGGGACAGGCGAACACTGAAGCTTTCTTT | CASSSFRGQANTEAFF
NA | 12 | TRBJ1-2 | NA | TRBV25-1 | TGTGCCAGCTTCGGGGGGAACTATGGCTACACCTTC | CASFGGNYGYTF
NA | 15 | TRBJ2-1 | NA | TRBV18 | TGTGCCAGCTCATCCGCCAGGGGTTCCTACAATGAGCAGTTCTTC | CASSSARGSYNEQFF
NA | 13 | TRBJ2-5 | NA | TRBV7-9 | TGTGCCAGCAGCCCGCACAGGGTTGAGACCCAGTACTTC | CASSPHRVETQYF
NA | 15 | TRBJ2-5 | NA | TRBV7-6 | TGTGCCAGCAGCTTAGGGACGGACAGCTCTGGGACCCAGTACTTC | CASSLGTDSSGTQYF
NA | 15 | TRBJ2-2 | NA | TRBV12-2 | TGTGCAAGTCGCCAGACTAGCGGGGGGGCCGGGGAGCTGTTTTTT | CASRQTSGGAGELFF
TRBD2 | 19 | TRBJ2-1 | NA | TRBV2 | TGTGCCAGCAGTGCCATTAGCGGGGGGGTACTTAGCTCCTACAATGAGCAGTTCTTC | CASSAISGGVLSSYNEQFF
NA | 13 | TRBJ1-6 | NA | TRBV7-9 | TGTGCCAGCAGCAGACAGCTTCGGTCACCCCTCCACTTT | CASSRQLRSPLHF
NA | 15 | TRBJ1-2 | NA | TRBV11-3 | TGTGCCAGCAGCCCTAACGCAGGGTTTAACTATGGCTACACCTTC | CASSPNAGFNYGYTF
TRBD1 | 16 | TRBJ1-6 | NA | TRBV19 | TGTGCCAGTAGTATAGATCTCGACAGGGTGAATTCACCCCTCCACTTT | CASSIDLDRVNSPLHF
NA | 15 | TRBJ1-4 | NA | TRBV6-5 | TGTGCCAGCAGTTCGTCGGGGGTAGCTAATGAAAAACTGTTTTTT | CASSSSGVANEKLFF
TRBD1 | 16 | TRBJ1-6 | NA | TRBV4-3 | TGCGCCAGCAGCCAAGCAGCCGGGACAGGACGATCACCCCTCCACTTT | CASSQAAGTGRSPLHF
TRBD2 | 14 | TRBJ2-7 | NA | TRBV7-9 | TGTGCCAGCAGCTCCGGGGGAGGGAGCCACGAGCAGTACTTC | CASSSGGGSHEQYF
NA | 14 | TRBJ1-1 | NA | TRBV6-2/TRBV6-3 | TGTGCCAGCAGTTACCGCACAGGGAACACTGAAGCTTTCTTT | CASSYRTGNTEAFF
NA | 16 | TRBJ2-1 | once | TRBV5-1 | TGCGCCAGCAGCTTCCCACCACTAAGAGTTGGCAATGAGCAGTTCTTC | CASSFPPLRVGNEQFF
TRBD1 | 15 | TRBJ1-1 | once | TRBV7-9 | TGTGCCAGCAGCAAAAGGGACAGGGGTGACACTGAAGCTTTCTTT | CASSKRDRGDTEAFF
NA | 14 | TRBJ1-3 | NA | TRBV9 | TGTGCCAGCAGCGTGGTTGCAGGGGCGAGCACCATATATTTT | CASSVVAGASTIYF
TRBD1 | 15 | TRBJ1-3 | NA | TRBV5-5 | TGTGCCAGCAGCGGAGAAGACAGGGTAGGAAACACCATATATTTT | CASSGEDRVGNTIYF
TRBD1 | 15 | TRBJ2-7 | few | TRBV5-1 | TGCGCCAGCAGCTTGAGGGACAGGGGACCCTACGAGCAGTACTTC | CASSLRDRGPYEQYF
NA | 17 | TRBJ1-3 | NA | TRBV6-8 | TGTGCCAGCTCACTCGTGACTGAAGGATACTCGGGAAACACCATATATTTT | CASSLVTEGYSGNTIYF
NA | 17 | TRBJ2-1 | NA | TRBV5-1 | TGCGCCAGCAGCAGGGGTACGGGTGGACAGCTGTACAATGAGCAGTTCTTC | CASSRGTGGQLYNEQFF
TRBD1 | 14 | TRBJ1-2 | NA | TRBV2 | TGTGCCAGCAGTGCGACAGGGGGCTACTATGGCTACACCTTC | CASSATGGYYGYTF
NA | 14 | TRBJ1-3 | once | TRBV5-1 | TGCGCCAGCAGACAGGCACCCTCTGGAAACACCATATATTTT | CASRQAPSGNTIYF
TRBD1 | 16 | TRBJ2-3 | NA | TRBV5-4 | TGTGCCAGCAGCTTCGGTGGACAGGGTGGGACAGATACGCAGTATTTT | CASSFGGQGGTDTQYF
NA | 13 | TRBJ1-2 | NA | TRBV7-9 | TGTGCCAGCAGCCCGGACACGTCCAATGGCTACACCTTC | CASSPDTSNGYTF
TRBD2 | 16 | TRBJ2-5 | NA | TRBV5-5 | TGTGCCAGCGGCTTGGTTCTAGCGGGGGGGTATGAGACCCAGTACTTC | CASGLVLAGGYETQYF
TRBD2 | 16 | TRBJ2-2 | NA | TRBV3-1/TRBV3-2 | TGTGCCAGCAGCCGGACGACTAGCAGGGTGGCCGGGGAGCTGTTTTTT | CASSRTTSRVAGELFF
NA | 15 | TRBJ2-7 | NA | TRBV2 | TGTGCCAGCAGTGTAAATGGGGCACGGGGGAACGAGCAGTACTTC | CASSVNGARGNEQYF
NA | 15 | TRBJ2-7 | once | TRBV18 | TGTGCCAGCTCACCAGGCAGAGGGTCCACCTACGAGCAGTACTTC | CASSPGRGSTYEQYF